This TCR beta chain was obtained from a study of CDR3 diversity in severe acne. CDR1 and CDR2 (germline): SGHDT, YYEEEE. The CDR3 covers 13 residues. The ends lost 4 bases at V and 6 bases at J; junction bases unmatched: 5. Only a few counts were recorded for this clonotype. From the PCR reads, TCRdb called clonotypes with MiXCR, one entry per CDR3 protein. The sample consists of roughly 81,000 distinct CDR3 sequences, about 50% of them appearing once. The sample consisted of blood. This clonotype originated in a male donor in good health, serving as a control. The gene calls are TRBV5-6 and TRBJ2-3, with TRBD1 matching over 7 bases. The CDR3 reads CASSRGTADTQYF. CDR3 bases: TGTGCCAGCAGCCGAGGGACAGCCGATACGCAGTATTTT.